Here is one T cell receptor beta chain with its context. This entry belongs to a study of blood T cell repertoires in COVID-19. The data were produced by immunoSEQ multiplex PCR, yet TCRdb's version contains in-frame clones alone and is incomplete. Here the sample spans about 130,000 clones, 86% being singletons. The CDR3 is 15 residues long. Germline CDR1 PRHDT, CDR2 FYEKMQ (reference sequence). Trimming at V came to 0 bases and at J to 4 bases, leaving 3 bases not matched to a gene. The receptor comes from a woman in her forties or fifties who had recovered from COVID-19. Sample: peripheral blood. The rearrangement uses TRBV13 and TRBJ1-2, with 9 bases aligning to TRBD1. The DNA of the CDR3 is TGTGCCAGCAGCTTAGGGACAGGGGGATCCTATGGCTACACCTTC. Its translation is CASSLGTGGSYGYTF. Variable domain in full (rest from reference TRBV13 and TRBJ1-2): AAGVIQSPRHLIKEKRETATLKCYPIPRHDTVYWYQQGPGQDPQFLISFYEKMQSDKGSIPDRFSAQQFSDYHSELNMSSLELGDSALYFCASSLGTGGSYGYTFGSGTRLTVV.